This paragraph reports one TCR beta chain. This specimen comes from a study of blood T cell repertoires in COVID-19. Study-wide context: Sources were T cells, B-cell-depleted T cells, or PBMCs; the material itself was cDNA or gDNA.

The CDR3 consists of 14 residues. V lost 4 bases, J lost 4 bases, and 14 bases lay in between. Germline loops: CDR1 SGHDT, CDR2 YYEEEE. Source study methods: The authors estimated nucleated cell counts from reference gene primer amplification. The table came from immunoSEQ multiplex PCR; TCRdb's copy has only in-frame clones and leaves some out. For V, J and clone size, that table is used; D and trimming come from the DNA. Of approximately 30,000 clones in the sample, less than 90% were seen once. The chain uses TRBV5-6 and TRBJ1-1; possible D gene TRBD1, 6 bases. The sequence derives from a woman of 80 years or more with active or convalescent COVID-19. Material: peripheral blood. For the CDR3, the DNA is TGTGCCAGCAGCACCTACAGGGCGAGCACTGAAGCTTTCTTT. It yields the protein CASSTYRASTEAFF.